A selection of T cell receptor beta chains follows, all from one sample in a study of T cells in Graves' hyperthyroidism and ophthalmopathy. TCRdb re-called the multiplex PCR reads through MiXCR, storing one row per CDR3 protein. The sample has approximately 400,000 distinct CDR3 sequences, around 15% seen once. Sequencing was performed on blood. These TCRs come from a man aged 50-59 years with Graves' ophthalmopathy. CDR3s include the opening cysteine and the closing phenylalanine or tryptophan. The order of the fields is V gene, J gene, D gene, clone size, CDR3 DNA, CDR3 protein. A D gene is named only where the DNA matches it firmly. Not every row has a clone size; where given, it reads once, few, many or a size class.

TRBV2	TRBJ2-6	TRBD2	few	TGTGCCAGCACGGGACTAGCAAGCCCCTTTGGGGCCAACGTCCTGACTTTC	CASTGLASPFGANVLTF
TRBV20-1	TRBJ2-1	-	many	TGCAGTGCTTTTAGGGGGGGCAATGAGCAGTTCTTC	CSAFRGGNEQFF
TRBV7-9	TRBJ1-4	-	many	TGTGCCAGCAGCTCGACAGAGACTAATGAAAAACTGTTTTTT	CASSSTETNEKLFF
TRBV3-1	TRBJ1-4	TRBD1	many	TGTGCCAGCAGCCACCTCGGGACAGGGAGTGAAAAACTGTTTTTT	CASSHLGTGSEKLFF
TRBV4-1	TRBJ1-6	-	-	TGCGCCAGCGGCTCCCCGCCGGTGGAACGAGGGTCACCCCTCCACTTT	CASGSPPVERGSPLHF
TRBV2	TRBJ1-5	-	many	TGTGCCAGCTCGTCAGAGAACAGGAGGAGCAATCAGCCCCAGCATTTT	CASSSENRRSNQPQHF
TRBV27	TRBJ1-5	-	-	TGTGCCAGCAGTCCCACAGGGAACGGTCAGCCCCAGCATTTT	CASSPTGNGQPQHF
TRBV7-2	TRBJ2-1	TRBD2	-	TGTGCCAGCAGCTCTAGCGGGTGGGGCAATGAGCAGTTCTTC	CASSSSGWGNEQFF
TRBV3-1	TRBJ2-6	-	many	TGTGCCAGCAGCCCGACGGATGGGGCCAACGTCCTGACTTTC	CASSPTDGANVLTF
TRBV5-1	TRBJ2-7	-	many	TGCGCCAGCAGCGGGGGGTCCCCCTACGAGCAGTACTTC	CASSGGSPYEQYF
TRBV9	TRBJ1-2	-	few	TGTGCCAGCAGCCTAGAGGCCCGGGGAGAGAATGGCTACACCTTC	CASSLEARGENGYTF
TRBV7-9	TRBJ2-1	-	many	TGTGCCACAACGCGCGACCCGCTGTACAATGAGCAGTTCTTC	CATTRDPLYNEQFF
TRBV11-1	TRBJ2-5	TRBD1	many	TGTGCCAGCAGCGAAACAGGGGCGCAAGAGACCCAGTACTTC	CASSETGAQETQYF
TRBV2	TRBJ1-5	-	many	TGTGCCAGCAAAGATACCGATCAGCCCCAGCATTTT	CASKDTDQPQHF
TRBV7-9	TRBJ2-7	TRBD2	-	TGTGCCAGCAGCTCCTGGCTAGCGGGGGGGGCCTACGAGCAGTACTTC	CASSSWLAGGAYEQYF
TRBV7-9	TRBJ2-1	TRBD1	-	TGTGCCAGCAGCCCGCCGGGACAGGGGGCGCGGGAGCAGTTCTTC	CASSPPGQGAREQFF
TRBV6-1	TRBJ2-3	TRBD2	-	TGTGCCAGCAGTGGACTAGCGGGAGGGCCTGATACGCAGTATTTT	CASSGLAGGPDTQYF
TRBV28	TRBJ1-3	TRBD1	many	TGTGCCAGCAGTGCATACTACAGGGGTGACACCATATATTTT	CASSAYYRGDTIYF
TRBV3-1	TRBJ2-1	TRBD2	many	TGTGCCAGCAGCCAAGTTCCTTCGGCTAGCGGGAGTGATGAGCAGTTCTTC	CASSQVPSASGSDEQFF
TRBV20-1	TRBJ2-1	TRBD1	many	TGCAGTGCTAGAACCAAACAGGGGGACACCTACAATGAGCAGTTCTTC	CSARTKQGDTYNEQFF
TRBV6-4	TRBJ2-7	TRBD2	-	TGTGCCAGCAGACTACCCGTTTGGCGGGAGGGCCGAGGCAACGAGCAGTACTTC	CASRLPVWREGRGNEQYF
TRBV20-1	TRBJ1-5	-	many	TGCAGTGCTAGTACTTCCGGGGTTAGCAATCAGCCCCAGCATTTT	CSASTSGVSNQPQHF
TRBV3-1	TRBJ2-7	-	many	TGTGCCAGCAGCCAAGCCAGGGGCGAGCAGTACTTC	CASSQARGEQYF